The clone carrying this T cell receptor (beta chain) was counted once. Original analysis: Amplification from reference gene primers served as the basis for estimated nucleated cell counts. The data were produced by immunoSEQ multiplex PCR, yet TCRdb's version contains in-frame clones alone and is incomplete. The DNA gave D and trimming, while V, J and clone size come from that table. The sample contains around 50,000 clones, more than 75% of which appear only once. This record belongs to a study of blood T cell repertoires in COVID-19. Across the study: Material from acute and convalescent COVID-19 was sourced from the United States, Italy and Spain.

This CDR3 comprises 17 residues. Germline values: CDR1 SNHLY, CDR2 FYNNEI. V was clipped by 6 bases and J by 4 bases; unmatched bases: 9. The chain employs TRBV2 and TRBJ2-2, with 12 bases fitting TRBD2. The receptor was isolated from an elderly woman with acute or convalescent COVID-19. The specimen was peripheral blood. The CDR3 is CASRQTSGSIGTGELFF. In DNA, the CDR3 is TGTGCCAGCAGACAGACTAGCGGGAGTATTGGCACCGGGGAGCTGTTTTTT.